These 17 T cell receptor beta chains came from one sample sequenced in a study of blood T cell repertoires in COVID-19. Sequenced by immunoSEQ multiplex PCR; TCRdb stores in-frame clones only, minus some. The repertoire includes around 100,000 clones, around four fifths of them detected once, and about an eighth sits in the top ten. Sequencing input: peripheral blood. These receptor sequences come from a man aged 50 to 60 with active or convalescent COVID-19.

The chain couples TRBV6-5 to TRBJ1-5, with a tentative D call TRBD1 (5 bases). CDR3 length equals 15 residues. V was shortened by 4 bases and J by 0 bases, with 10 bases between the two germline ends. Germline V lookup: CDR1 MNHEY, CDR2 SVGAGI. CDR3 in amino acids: CASSLDSNSNQPQHF. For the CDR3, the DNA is TGTGCCAGCAGTTTAGACAGCAATAGCAATCAGCCCCAGCATTTT.

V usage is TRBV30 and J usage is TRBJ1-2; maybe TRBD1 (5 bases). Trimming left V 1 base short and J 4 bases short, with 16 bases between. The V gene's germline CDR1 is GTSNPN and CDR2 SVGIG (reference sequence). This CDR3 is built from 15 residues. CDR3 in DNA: TGTGCCTGGAGTGAGGACGCAGGGAAGGGCTATGGCTACACCTTC. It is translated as CAWSEDAGKGYGYTF.

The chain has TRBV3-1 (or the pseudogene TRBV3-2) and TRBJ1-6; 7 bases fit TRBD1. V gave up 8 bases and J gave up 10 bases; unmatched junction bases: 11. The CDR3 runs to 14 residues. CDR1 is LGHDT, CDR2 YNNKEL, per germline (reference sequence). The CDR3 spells CASGDNTGESPLHF. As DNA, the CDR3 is TGTGCCAGCGGAGACAACACAGGGGAATCACCCCTCCACTTT.

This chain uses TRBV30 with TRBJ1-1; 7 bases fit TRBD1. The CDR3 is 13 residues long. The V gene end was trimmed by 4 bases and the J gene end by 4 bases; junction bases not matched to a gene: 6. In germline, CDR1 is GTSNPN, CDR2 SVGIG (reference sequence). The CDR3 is CAWTGQLSTEAFF. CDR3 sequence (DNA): TGTGCCTGGACGGGACAGTTAAGCACTGAAGCTTTCTTT.

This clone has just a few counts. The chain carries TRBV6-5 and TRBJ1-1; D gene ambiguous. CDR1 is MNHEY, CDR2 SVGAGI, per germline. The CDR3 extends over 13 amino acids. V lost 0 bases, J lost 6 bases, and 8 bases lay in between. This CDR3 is CASSYSLGAEAFF. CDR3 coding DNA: TGTGCCAGCAGTTACTCCCTCGGGGCTGAAGCTTTCTTT.

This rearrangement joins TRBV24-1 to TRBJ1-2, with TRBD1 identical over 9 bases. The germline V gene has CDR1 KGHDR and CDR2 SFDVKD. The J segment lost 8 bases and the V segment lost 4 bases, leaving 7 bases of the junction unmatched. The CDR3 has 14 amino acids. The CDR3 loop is CATSEGQGAVGYTF. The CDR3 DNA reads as TGTGCCACCAGTGAGGGACAGGGCGCGGTAGGCTACACCTTC.

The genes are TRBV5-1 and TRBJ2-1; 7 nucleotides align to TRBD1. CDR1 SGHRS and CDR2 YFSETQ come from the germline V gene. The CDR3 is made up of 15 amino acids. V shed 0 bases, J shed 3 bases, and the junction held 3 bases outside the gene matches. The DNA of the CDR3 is TGCGCCAGCAGCTTGGTTCCAGGGGGCTACAATGAGCAGTTCTTC. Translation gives CASSLVPGGYNEQFF.

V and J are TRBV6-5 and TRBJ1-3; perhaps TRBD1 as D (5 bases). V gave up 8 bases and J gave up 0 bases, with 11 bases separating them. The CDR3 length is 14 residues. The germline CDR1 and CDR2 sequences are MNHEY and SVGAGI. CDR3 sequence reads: CASWDFDSGNTIYF. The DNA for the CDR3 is TGTGCCAGCTGGGACTTCGACTCTGGAAACACCATATATTTT.

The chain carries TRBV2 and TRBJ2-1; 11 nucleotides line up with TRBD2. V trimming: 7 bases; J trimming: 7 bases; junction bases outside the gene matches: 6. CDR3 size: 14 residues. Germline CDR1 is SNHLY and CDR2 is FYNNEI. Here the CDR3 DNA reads TGTGCCAGCAAGGCTAGCGGGAGGTCAAATGAGCAGTTCTTC. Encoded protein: CASKASGRSNEQFF.

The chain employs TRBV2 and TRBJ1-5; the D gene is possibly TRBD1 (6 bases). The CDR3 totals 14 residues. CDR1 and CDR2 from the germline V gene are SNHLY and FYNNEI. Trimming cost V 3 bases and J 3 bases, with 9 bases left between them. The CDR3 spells CASSEDSDNQPQHF. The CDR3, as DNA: TGTGCCAGCAGTGAGGACAGTGACAATCAGCCCCAGCATTTT.

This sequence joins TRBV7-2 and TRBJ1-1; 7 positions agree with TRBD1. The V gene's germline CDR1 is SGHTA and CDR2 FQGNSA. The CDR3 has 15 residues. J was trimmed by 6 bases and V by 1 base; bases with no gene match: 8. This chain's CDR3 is CASSLVGDRESEAFF. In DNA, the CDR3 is TGTGCCAGCAGCTTAGTTGGGGACAGAGAGTCTGAAGCTTTCTTT. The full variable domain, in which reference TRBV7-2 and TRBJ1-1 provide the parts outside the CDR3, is GAGVSQSPSNKVTEKGKDVELRCDPISGHTALYWYRQSLGQGLEFLIYFQGNSAPDKSGLPSDRFSAERTGGSVSTLTIQRTQQEDSAVYLCASSLVGDRESEAFFGQGTRLTVV.

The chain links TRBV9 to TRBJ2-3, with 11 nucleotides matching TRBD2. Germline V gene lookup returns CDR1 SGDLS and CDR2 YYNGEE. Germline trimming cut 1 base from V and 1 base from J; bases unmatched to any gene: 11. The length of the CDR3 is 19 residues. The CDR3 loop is CASSVLGLAGGGRTDTQYF. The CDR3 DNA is TGTGCCAGCAGCGTATTAGGTCTAGCGGGAGGAGGGCGCACAGATACGCAGTATTTT. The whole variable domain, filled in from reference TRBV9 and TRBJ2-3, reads DSGVTQTPKHLITATGQRVTLRCSPRSGDLSVYWYQQSLDQGLQFLIQYYNGEERAKGNILERFSAQQFPDLHSELNLSSLELGDSALYFCASSVLGLAGGGRTDTQYFGPGTRLTVL.

CDR3: CSALTGYGYTF. Written as DNA, the CDR3 is TGCAGTGCGTTGACAGGGTATGGCTACACCTTC. This rearrangement joins TRBV20-1 to TRBJ1-2; 7 bases align to TRBD1. CDR3 size: 11 residues. With 6 bases clipped from V and 5 bases from J, the junction kept 3 bases outside the gene matches. Germline CDR1 reads DFQATT; CDR2 reads SNEGSKA (reference sequence).

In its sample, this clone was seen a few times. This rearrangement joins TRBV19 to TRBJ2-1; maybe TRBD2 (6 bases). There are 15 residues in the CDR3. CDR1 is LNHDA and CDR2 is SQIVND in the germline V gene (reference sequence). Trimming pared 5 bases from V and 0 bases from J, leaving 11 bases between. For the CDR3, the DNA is TGTGCCAGTAGTGTAGGGACTCTCTCCTACAATGAGCAGTTCTTC. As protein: CASSVGTLSYNEQFF.

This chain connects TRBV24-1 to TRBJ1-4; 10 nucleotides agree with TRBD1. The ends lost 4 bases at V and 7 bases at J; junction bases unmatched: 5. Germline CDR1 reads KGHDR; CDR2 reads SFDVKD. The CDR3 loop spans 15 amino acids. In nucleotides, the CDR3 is TGTGCCACCAGTGACTGGACAGGGGGGTCTGAAAAACTGTTTTTT. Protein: CATSDWTGGSEKLFF.

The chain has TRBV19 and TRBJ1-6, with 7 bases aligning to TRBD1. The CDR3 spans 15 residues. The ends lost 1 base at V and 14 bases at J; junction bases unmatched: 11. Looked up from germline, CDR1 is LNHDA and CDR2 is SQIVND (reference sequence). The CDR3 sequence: CASSIGGGGQVTLHF. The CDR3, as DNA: TGTGCCAGTAGTATAGGCGGAGGGGGCCAAGTGACCCTCCACTTT.

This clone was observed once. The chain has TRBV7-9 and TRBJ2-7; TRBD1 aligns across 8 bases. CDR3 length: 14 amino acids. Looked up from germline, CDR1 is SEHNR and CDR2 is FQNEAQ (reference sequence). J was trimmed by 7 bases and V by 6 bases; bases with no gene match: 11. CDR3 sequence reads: CASRETGVNGEQYF. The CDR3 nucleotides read TGTGCCAGCAGGGAGACAGGGGTCAACGGGGAGCAGTACTTC.